This note documents a single T cell receptor (beta chain) sequence. The source of the sample is a study of shared clonotypes between healthy human individuals. Study-level background: The cohort comprised a couple of women and a few men. Their ages spanned 18 to 49 years.

Measured with immunoSEQ multiplex PCR; TCRdb has only the in-frame clones, and not every one. The sample includes hundreds of thousands of clones, around 96% of them seen just once. The germline V gene encodes CDR1 SGHRS and CDR2 YFSETQ. Trimming at V came to 1 base and at J to 6 bases, leaving 10 bases not matched to a gene. This CDR3 comprises 16 residues. Terminally differentiated effector memory CD45RA+ cells were excluded from the naive CD8 cells, which were CD45RO-negative and positively selected for CCR7. The gene calls are TRBV5-1 and TRBJ2-7, with 10 positions matching TRBD2. The receptor was derived from a woman aged 30 to 39 in good health. The specimen was naive CD8+ T cells sorted from blood. The CDR3 is CASSLLPSGSELEQYF. DNA for the CDR3: TGCGCCAGCAGCTTGTTACCTAGCGGGAGCGAGCTCGAGCAGTACTTC.